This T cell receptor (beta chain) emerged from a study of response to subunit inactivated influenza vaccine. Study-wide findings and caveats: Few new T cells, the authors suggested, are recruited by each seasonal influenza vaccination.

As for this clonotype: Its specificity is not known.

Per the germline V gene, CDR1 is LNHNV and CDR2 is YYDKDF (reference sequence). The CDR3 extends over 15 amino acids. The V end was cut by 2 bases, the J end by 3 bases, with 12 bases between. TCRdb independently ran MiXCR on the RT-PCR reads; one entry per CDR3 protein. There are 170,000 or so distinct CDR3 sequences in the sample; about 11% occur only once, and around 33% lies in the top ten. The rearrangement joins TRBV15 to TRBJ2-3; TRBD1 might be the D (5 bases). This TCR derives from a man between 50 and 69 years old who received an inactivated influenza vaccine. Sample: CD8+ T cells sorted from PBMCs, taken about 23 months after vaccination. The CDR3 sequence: CATSRSGQGTDTQYF. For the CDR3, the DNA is TGTGCCACCAGCAGATCCGGACAAGGAACAGATACGCAGTATTTT.